This paragraph covers one T cell receptor (beta chain) sequence. Its matching antigen is unknown. The data stem from a study of CD4 T cells in relation to SARS-CoV-2 and coronaviruses. At the level of the study: TCR beta CDR3s were sequenced after roughly 10-day antigen culture of PBMCs.

The CDR3 consists of 14 residues. Germline V gives CDR1 KGHSH, CDR2 LQKENI. V gave up 3 bases and J gave up 6 bases, with 12 bases separating them. The unexposed donors gave CD4+ T cells in about 2011-2019, prior to COVID-19. Isolation of CD4+ T cells took place after approximately eleven days in culture. Unexposed-donor CD4+ T cells were probed with SARS-CoV-2 S/N and four cold-coronavirus spikes, cells permitting. Sequenced by immunoSEQ multiplex PCR; TCRdb stores in-frame clones only, minus some. This table has roughly 20,000 clones, over 65% appearing once. Broader study findings: Samples before the pandemic and after infection were not matched within any donor. Crossreactivity was assessed only for spike protein, not other viral proteins.

The sequenced material came from CD4+ T cells from PBMCs, cultured in vitro. The sequence was collected from a human donor in good health. The chain has TRBV18 and TRBJ1-5; possibly TRBD1 for D (5 bases). The CDR3 nucleotides read TGTGCCAGCTCACCGTCCGGGGGAAGTCAGCCCCAGCATTTT. It is translated as CASSPSGGSQPQHF.